This T cell receptor beta chain is from a study of T cell repertoires in cytomegalovirus infection. General study points: In two of eight donors, the top clonotype was HLA-C-restricted CMV-specific.

The sample holds a few counts of this clonotype. Its matching antigen is unknown. A single record per CDR3 protein comes from TCRdb applying MiXCR to the reads. The sample lists approximately 180,000 distinct CDR3 sequences, roughly 9.8% seen once, with about 4.6% in the top ten. Germline V gene data show CDR1 as MNHEY and CDR2 as SMNVEV (reference sequence). The V gene lost 5 bases and the J gene lost 2 bases, with 13 bases spanning the gap. The CDR3 is 14 amino acids. The receptor was derived from a human donor in good health (CMV status not recorded). Some clones in this sample may be carry-over from other donors' samples. Sequencing used PBMCs. The chain carries TRBV27 and TRBJ2-7; no definite D call. CDR3 DNA sequence: TGTGCCAGCAGTAAATTCCCTCCTCCCTACGAGCAGTACTTC. It codes for CASSKFPPPYEQYF.